This record covers a single T cell receptor beta chain. This specimen belongs to a study of blood T cell repertoires in COVID-19. Background on the study: Sources were T cells, B-cell-depleted T cells, or PBMCs; the material itself was cDNA or gDNA.

Produced via immunoSEQ multiplex PCR; TCRdb's table is partial and in-frame only. The repertoire includes tens of thousands of clones, about 89% of them detected once, and 1% to 1.5% sits in the top ten. Clinical histories supplied by participants themselves formed the basis of cohort assignment. Sequencing was carried out using PBMCs or T cells enriched from blood (not recorded which). This TCR was sampled from a woman between 45 and 65 years old with acute COVID-19.

The DNA of the CDR3 is TGTGCCAGCAGCCCGACTAGTAGTAATGAGCAGTTCTTC. Its translation is CASSPTSSNEQFF. This chain links TRBV3-1 (or the pseudogene TRBV3-2) with TRBJ2-1, with a tentative D call TRBD2 (6 bases). V was pared by 4 bases and J by 7 bases, with 11 bases between. The CDR3 is made up of 13 amino acids. Germline V gives CDR1 LGHDT, CDR2 YNNKEL (reference sequence).